This T cell receptor (beta chain) was documented in a study of shared clonotypes between healthy human individuals. The germline V gene has CDR1 SGHNT and CDR2 YYREEE (reference sequence). The CDR3 has 12 amino acids. Worth noting for this clone: Its antigen is unknown. At one end, the junction sequence differs from germline, possibly due to a read error.

Method: immunoSEQ multiplex PCR; TCRdb's copy keeps in-frame clones and lacks some. The sample carries hundreds of thousands of clones, around 96% recorded once. Study-wide findings and caveats: A handful of donors showed sharing of about 4.7% of naive CD4 clonotypes. Clonotypes which were not shared had lower generation probabilities than clonotypes that all four donors shared. Compared with memory subsets, naive subsets generally had larger estimated richness.

To make CD8 memory, CD45RO+ cells were put together with CCR7-negative CD45RA+ TemRA cells. Sequences were obtained from memory CD8+ T cells sorted from blood. Subset given: CD45RO+ cells pooled with CCR7-negative TemRA cells. The sequence was collected from a man aged 25 to 40 in good health. The chain recombines TRBV5-4 with TRBJ1-6, with 7 bases lining up with TRBD1. CDR3 amino acids: CASSLGQSPLHF. DNA of the CDR3: TGTGCCAGCAGTTTGGGACAGTCACCCCTCCACTTT.